The present T cell receptor (beta chain) was sequenced within a study of blood T cell repertoires in COVID-19. Study as a whole: Samples came from the United States, Italy and Spain, spanning acute and convalescent COVID-19.

Libraries were prepared by immunoSEQ multiplex PCR; TCRdb keeps only in-frame clonotypes and omits some of them. The repertoire holds about 200,000 clones, with approximately 80% as singletons. This CDR3 contains 15 residues. V was pared by 2 bases and J by 0 bases, with 0 bases of the junction left unmatched. Germline V gene lookup returns CDR1 LNHDA and CDR2 SQIVND (reference sequence). The sequenced material came from peripheral blood. The V gene is TRBV19, the J gene TRBJ2-1; 8 bases map to TRBD2. The sequence was obtained from a human donor in a cohort sampled during active COVID-19. The chain's CDR3 is CASSISGSSYNEQFF. In DNA form, the CDR3 reads TGTGCCAGTAGTATAAGCGGGAGCTCCTACAATGAGCAGTTCTTC. The full variable domain, completed using reference TRBV19 and TRBJ2-1, is DGGITQSPKYLFRKEGQNVTLSCEQNLNHDAMYWYRQDPGQGLRLIYYSQIVNDFQKGDIAEGYSVSREKKESFPLTVTSAQKNPTAFYLCASSISGSSYNEQFFGPGTRLTVL.